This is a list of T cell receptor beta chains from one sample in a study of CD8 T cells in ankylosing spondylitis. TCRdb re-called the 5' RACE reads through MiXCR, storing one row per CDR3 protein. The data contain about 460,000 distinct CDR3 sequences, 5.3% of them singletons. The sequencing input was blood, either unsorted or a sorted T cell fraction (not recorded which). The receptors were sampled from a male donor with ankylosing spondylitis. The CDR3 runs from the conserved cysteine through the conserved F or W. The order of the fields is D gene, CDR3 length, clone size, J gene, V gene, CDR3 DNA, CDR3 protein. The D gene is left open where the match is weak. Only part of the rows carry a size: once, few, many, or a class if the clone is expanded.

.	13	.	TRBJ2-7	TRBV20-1	TGCAGTGCTAGGGGGCAGTTCTCCTACGAGCAGTACTTC	CSARGQFSYEQYF
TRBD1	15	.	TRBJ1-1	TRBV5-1	TGCGCCAGCAGCTTGGCAGGGGGCGAGGTCACTGAAGCTTTCTTT	CASSLAGGEVTEAFF
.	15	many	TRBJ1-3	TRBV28	TGTGCCAGCAACTCCCCGGGTTCATCTGGAAACACCATATATTTT	CASNSPGSSGNTIYF
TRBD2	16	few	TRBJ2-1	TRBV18	TGTGCCAGCTCACGACGACTAGCGGGGGGAAACAATGAGCAGTTCTTC	CASSRRLAGGNNEQFF
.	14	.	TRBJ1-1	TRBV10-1	TGCGCCAGCAGTGAGAGTGGTCGGGCGGTTGAAGCTTTCTTT	CASSESGRAVEAFF
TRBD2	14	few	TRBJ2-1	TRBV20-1	TGCAGTGCTAGTCCTAGCGGGAGGAAGGGTGAGCAGTTCTTC	CSASPSGRKGEQFF
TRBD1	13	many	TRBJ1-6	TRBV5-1	TGCGCCAGCAGACGGGACAGAAATTCACCCCTCCACTTT	CASRRDRNSPLHF
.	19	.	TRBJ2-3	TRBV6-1	TGTGCCAGCAGCCCGGAAATAACATTGCTAAGCGGTACCACAGATACGCAGTATTTT	CASSPEITLLSGTTDTQYF
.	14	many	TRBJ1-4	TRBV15	TGTGCCACCAGTCGAGGGGTGATTTATGAAAAACTGTTTTTT	CATSRGVIYEKLFF
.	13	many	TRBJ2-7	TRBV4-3	TGCGCCAGCGGGAAAGCTGACTCCTACGAGCAGTACTTC	CASGKADSYEQYF
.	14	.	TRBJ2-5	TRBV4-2	TGTGCCAGCAGCCAAGATTCCCCGGGGGAGACCCAGTACTTC	CASSQDSPGETQYF
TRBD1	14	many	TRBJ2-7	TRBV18	TGTGCCAGCTCACCGGACAGGGGGAAGCACGAGCAGTACTTC	CASSPDRGKHEQYF
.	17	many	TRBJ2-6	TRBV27	TGTGCCAGCAGTTTGTCGGGACACCCCTCTGGGGCCAACGTCCTGACTTTC	CASSLSGHPSGANVLTF
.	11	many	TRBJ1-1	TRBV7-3	TGTGCCAGCAGCGCCACTACAGAAGCTTTCTTT	CASSATTEAFF
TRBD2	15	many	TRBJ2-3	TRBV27	TGTGCCAGCAGTTCCGGGACTAGACTCACAGATACGCAGTATTTT	CASSSGTRLTDTQYF
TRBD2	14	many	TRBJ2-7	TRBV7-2	TGTGCCAGCAGCACACTAGCGGGCCCCTACGAGCAGTACTTC	CASSTLAGPYEQYF
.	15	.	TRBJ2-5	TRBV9	TGTGCCAGCAGCGTTAATAGGAACGGGGAAGAGACCCAGTACTTC	CASSVNRNGEETQYF
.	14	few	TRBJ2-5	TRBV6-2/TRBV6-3	TGTGCCAGCCGGCGAGAACCCTCGCGTGAGACCCAGTACTTC	CASRREPSRETQYF
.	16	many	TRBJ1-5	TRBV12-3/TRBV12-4	TGTGCCAGCAGTTTAGCGGACCGGCAGGGCGATCAGCCCCAGCATTTT	CASSLADRQGDQPQHF
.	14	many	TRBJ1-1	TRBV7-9	TGTGCCAGCAGCTTAATACGGACGAACACTGAAGCTTTCTTT	CASSLIRTNTEAFF
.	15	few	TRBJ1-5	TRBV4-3	TGCGCCAGCAGCCATGCCCGGGACAGCAATCAGCCCCAGCATTTT	CASSHARDSNQPQHF
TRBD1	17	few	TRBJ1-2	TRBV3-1	TGTGCCAGCAGCCAATTGGTGCCGGGACAGGGGCAGGATGGCTACACCTTC	CASSQLVPGQGQDGYTF
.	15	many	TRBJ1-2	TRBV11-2	TGTGCCAGCAGCCCACGCCCGAGCATTAACTATGGCTACACCTTC	CASSPRPSINYGYTF
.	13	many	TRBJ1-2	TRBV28	TGTGCCAGCAGTACTACGACAAGCTATGGCTACACCTTC	CASSTTTSYGYTF
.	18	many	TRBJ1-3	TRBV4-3	TGCGCCAGCAGCCAAGCGCTTTATGGAGGTTCCCCTGGAAACACCATATATTTT	CASSQALYGGSPGNTIYF